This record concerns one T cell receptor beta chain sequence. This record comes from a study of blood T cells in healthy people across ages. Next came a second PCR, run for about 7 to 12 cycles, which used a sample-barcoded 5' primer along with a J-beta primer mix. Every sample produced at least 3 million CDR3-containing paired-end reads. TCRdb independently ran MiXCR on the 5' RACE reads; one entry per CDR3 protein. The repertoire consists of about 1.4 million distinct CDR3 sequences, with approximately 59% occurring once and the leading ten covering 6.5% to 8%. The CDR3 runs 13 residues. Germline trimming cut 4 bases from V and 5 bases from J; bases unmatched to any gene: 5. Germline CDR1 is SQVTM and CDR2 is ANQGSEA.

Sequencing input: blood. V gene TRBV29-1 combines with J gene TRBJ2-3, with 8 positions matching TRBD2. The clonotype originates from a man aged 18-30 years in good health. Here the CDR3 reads CSVVTGGRDTQYF. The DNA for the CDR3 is TGCAGCGTTGTCACGGGGGGGCGAGATACGCAGTATTTT.